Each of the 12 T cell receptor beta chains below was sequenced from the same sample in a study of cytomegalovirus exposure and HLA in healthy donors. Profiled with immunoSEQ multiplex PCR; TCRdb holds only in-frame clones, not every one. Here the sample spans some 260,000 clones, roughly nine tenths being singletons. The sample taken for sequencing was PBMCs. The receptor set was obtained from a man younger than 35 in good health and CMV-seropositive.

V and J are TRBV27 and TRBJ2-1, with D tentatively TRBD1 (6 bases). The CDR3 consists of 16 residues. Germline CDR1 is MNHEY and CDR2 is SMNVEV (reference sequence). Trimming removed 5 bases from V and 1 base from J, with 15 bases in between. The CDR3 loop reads CASSPQDSPSYNEQFF. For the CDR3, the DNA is TGTGCCAGCAGTCCTCAGGACAGCCCATCCTACAATGAGCAGTTCTTC.

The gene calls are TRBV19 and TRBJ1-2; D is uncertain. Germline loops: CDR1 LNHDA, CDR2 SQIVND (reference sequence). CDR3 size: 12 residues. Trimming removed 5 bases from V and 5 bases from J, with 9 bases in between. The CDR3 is CASSQLGYGYTF. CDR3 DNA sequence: TGTGCCAGTAGTCAGTTGGGGTATGGCTACACCTTC.

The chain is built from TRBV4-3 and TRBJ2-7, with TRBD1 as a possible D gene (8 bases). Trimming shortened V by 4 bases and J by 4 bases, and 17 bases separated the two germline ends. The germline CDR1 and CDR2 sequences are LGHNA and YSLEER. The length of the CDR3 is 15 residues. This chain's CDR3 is CASSRGQGGRYEQYF. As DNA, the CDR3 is TGCGCCAGCAGCCGAGGACAGGGAGGGCGGTACGAGCAGTACTTC.

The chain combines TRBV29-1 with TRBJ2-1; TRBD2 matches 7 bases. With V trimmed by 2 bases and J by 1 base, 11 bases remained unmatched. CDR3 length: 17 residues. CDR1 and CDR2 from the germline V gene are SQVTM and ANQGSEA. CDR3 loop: CSVEPLLGSGSYNEQFF. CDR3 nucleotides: TGCAGCGTTGAACCCTTACTGGGTAGCGGGTCCTACAATGAGCAGTTCTTC.

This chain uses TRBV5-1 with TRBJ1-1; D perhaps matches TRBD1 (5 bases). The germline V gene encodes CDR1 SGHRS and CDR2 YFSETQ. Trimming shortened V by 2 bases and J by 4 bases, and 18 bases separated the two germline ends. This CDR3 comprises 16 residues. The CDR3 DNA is TGCGCCAGCAGCTTCTTGGGGAGGGGCCGGGGCACTGAAGCTTTCTTT. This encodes CASSFLGRGRGTEAFF.

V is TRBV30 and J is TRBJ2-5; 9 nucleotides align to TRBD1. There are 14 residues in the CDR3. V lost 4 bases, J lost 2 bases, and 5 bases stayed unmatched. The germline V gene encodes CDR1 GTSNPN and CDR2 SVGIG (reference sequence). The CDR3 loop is CAWNPGTGQETQYF. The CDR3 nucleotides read TGTGCCTGGAACCCCGGGACAGGGCAAGAGACCCAGTACTTC.

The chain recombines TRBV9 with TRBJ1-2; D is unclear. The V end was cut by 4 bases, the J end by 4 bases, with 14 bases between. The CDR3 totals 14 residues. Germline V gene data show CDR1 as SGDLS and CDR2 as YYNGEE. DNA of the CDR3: TGTGCCAGCAGCCCGAGAGTCGGGAGCTATGGCTACACCTTC. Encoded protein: CASSPRVGSYGYTF.

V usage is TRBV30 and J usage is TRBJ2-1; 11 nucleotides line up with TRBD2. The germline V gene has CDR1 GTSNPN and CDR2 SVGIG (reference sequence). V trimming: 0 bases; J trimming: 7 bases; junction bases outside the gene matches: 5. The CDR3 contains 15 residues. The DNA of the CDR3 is TGTGCCTGGAGTGTAACTAGCGGGAGAGGAAATGAGCAGTTCTTC. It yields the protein CAWSVTSGRGNEQFF.

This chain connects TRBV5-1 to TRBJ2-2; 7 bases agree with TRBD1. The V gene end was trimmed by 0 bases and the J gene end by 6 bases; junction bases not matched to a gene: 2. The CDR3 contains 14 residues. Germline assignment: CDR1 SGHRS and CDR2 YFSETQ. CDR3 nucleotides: TGCGCCAGCAGCTTGGGACAGGGCCCCGGGGAGCTGTTTTTT. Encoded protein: CASSLGQGPGELFF. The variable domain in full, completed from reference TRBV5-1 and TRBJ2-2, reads KAGVTQTPRYLIKTRGQQVTLSCSPISGHRSVSWYQQTPGQGLQFLFEYFSETQRNKGNFPGRFSGRQFSNSRSEMNVSTLELGDSALYLCASSLGQGPGELFFGEGSRLTVL.

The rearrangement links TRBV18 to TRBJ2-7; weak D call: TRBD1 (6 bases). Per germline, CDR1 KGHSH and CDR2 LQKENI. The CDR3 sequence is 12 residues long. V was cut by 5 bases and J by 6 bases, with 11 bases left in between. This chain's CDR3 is CASSEQGTEQYF. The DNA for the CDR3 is TGTGCCAGCTCAGAACAGGGAACCGAGCAGTACTTC.

CDR3 region: CASSQESGTSGYNEQFF. The CDR3 DNA reads TGTGCCAGCAGCCAAGAGTCAGGGACTAGCGGTTACAATGAGCAGTTCTTC. The chain has TRBV4-2 and TRBJ2-1, with 11 bases aligning to TRBD2. This CDR3 has 17 residues. Unmatched junction bases numbered 5, after V lost 0 bases and J lost 4 bases. From germline, CDR1 is LGHNA and CDR2 YNFKEQ.

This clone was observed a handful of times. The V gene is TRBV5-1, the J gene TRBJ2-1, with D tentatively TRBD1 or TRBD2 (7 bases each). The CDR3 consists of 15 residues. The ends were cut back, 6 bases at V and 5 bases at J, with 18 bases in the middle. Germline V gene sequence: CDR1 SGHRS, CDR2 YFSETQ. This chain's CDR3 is CASTQGGGDHNEQFF. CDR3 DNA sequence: TGCGCCAGCACCCAGGGGGGAGGGGACCACAATGAGCAGTTCTTC.